Described below is a single T cell receptor beta chain sequence and its context. This receptor's antigen is unknown. Nothing much larger sits one base from this clone, and base qualities are not available. Participants in the prospective study were aged about 18 to 95 years, lived in more than 20 United States geographic areas, and enrolled through a virtual design. To assign participants to cohorts, the prospective study relied on clinical history that participants themselves reported in a screening survey and a study questionnaire. For ImmuneRACE Cohort 3, a participant was defined as recovered based on two consecutive negative NP/OP PCR tests, clearance by a healthcare professional, or resolution of symptoms. In the prospective study, mobile phlebotomists collected whole blood, serum and a nasopharyngeal or oropharyngeal swab from each participant. Participants in the prospective study had the option to provide additional blood draws and questionnaires over a roughly 2-month period. Before DNA extraction, prospective study blood samples were shipped either frozen or at room temperature.

TCRbeta CDR3 regions were amplified from genomic DNA using the immunoSEQ Assay, a bias-controlled multiplex PCR. The published analysis was carried out like this. The number of nucleated cells in each sample was estimated by amplification of reference gene primers within the assay. To quantify the absolute abundance of each unique TCRbeta CDR3 rearrangement, sequence reads were collapsed and filtered. For each sample, productive Simpson clonality was calculated as the square root of Simpson's diversity index across productive rearrangements. TCRdb obtained this table from immuneACCESS and retained in-frame rearrangements with V and J assigned. These tables miss some clones; where compared with another copy, unresolved V genes account for less than half of the shortfall, and the remainder is unexplained. D and trimming come from the DNA, and the V and J calls and clone size come from that table. The sample table records about 410,000 clones; about 90% of these occur just once. Of the sample, 0.55% to 0.75% is held by the ten largest clones.

The sample comes from a study of blood T cell repertoires in COVID-19 (dated by TCRdb to between 2020 and 2021). In the study overall: Collaborator samples came from the United States, Italy and Spain and covered acute and convalescent phases of COVID-19. The repertoires were released in a freely available public database intended as a resource for research on the immune response to SARS-CoV-2. Where available, HLA class I and class II types were taken from metadata supplied by the sample provider and were not determined by assay-based typing. Subjects who had been exposed to COVID-19, were actively infected with it, or had recovered from it provided the deeply sampled blood TCRbeta repertoires that made up the dataset. The material from the prospective study consisted of cDNA or gDNA derived from T cells, B-cell-depleted T cells, or PBMCs. Samples came from the ongoing ImmuneRACE study (first 160 participants) plus 1,254 subjects from 6 global collaborators. A de-identified subject ID, COVID-19 status, age in years and sex were almost always included in the sample metadata. On the study overall, not on this receptor specifically: The quantity of clinical and demographic metadata differed by source and by participant and was supplied without curation.

Germline trimming: 1 base from V, 2 bases from J; junction bases outside gene matches: 3. The germline V gene (reference sequence) provides CDR1 PRHDT and CDR2 FYEKMQ. The CDR3 has 16 amino acids, counting the end cysteine and phenylalanine. The entry retains the CDR3 DNA only, 48 bases that are in frame from base 1. The chain joins TRBV13 to TRBJ2-2, and 8 junctional nucleotides match TRBD2. The specimen was PBMCs or T cells enriched from blood (not recorded which). The source of this sequence is a man aged 18 to 29 who had recovered from COVID-19. For the CDR3, the sequence is CASSLDGRANTGELFF. The DNA sequence is given as TGTGCCAGCAGCTTAGACGGGAGGGCCAACACCGGGGAGCTGTTTTTT.